This T cell receptor (beta chain) was sequenced in a study of response to subunit inactivated influenza vaccine (dated by TCRdb to about 2018). Regarding the complete study: Deep quantitative profiling of the T cell receptor repertoire was used in the study to follow responses to a trivalent subunit inactivated influenza vaccine. What the research found in general, with its limitations: The authors proposed that each seasonal influenza vaccination may bring in only a limited number of new T cells.

The method was RT-PCR. This sample was sequenced with an Illumina HiSeq 2500. The public sequencing data were trimmed at Q25 with fastp and processed into clonotypes with MiXCR by TCRdb, which kept only in-frame beta chains. Duplicate CDR3 protein sequences are folded into a single record with the most common DNA and genes. In this sample the table shows around 580,000 distinct CDR3 sequences, 14% of which occur a single time. Around 10% of the sample is taken by the ten largest. The CDR3 starts with the cysteine, ends with the phenylalanine, and has 13 residues. Only the CDR3 DNA stays, 39 bases, in frame from base 1. V and J are trimmed by 8 bases and 1 base, and the gene matches miss 4 bases of the junction. Looking up the germline V gene yields CDR1 MDHEN and CDR2 SYDVKM. This clonotype was observed a handful of times. It lacks a known antigen. Base qualities are not provided; no much larger clone lies one nucleotide away.

The TCR was taken from a man between 50 and 59 years old who received an inactivated influenza vaccine. Donor details come from another sample of the same person, matched by shared clones. The chain is made from TRBV28 and TRBJ2-7; TRBD1 aligns with 8 central bases. The starting material was PBMCs from blood, obtained 11 to 12 days after vaccination. The CDR3 in this case is CASRRQGSYEQYF. The nucleotide sequence is given as TGTGCCAGCCGACGACAGGGGTCCTACGAGCAGTACTTC.